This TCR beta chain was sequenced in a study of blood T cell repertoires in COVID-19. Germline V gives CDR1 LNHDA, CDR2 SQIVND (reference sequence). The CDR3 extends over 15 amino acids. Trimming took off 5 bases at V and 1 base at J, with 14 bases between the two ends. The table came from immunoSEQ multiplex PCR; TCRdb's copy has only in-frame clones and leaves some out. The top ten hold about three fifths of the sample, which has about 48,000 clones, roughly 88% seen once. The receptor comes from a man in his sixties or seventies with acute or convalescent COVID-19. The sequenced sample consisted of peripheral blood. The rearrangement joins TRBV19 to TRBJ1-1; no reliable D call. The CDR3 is CASSPLRAQNTEAFF. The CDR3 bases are TGTGCCAGTAGTCCGTTAAGAGCGCAGAACACTGAAGCTTTCTTT.